A selection of T cell receptor beta chains follows, all from one sample in a study of blood T cell repertoires in COVID-19. Repertoires were generated with immunoSEQ multiplex PCR, while TCRdb's copy carries only in-frame clones and drops some. The table shows 180,000 or so clones, with more than 85% occurring only once. The sample was PBMCs or T cells enriched from blood (not recorded which). These receptors were collected from a human donor with acute COVID-19. The donor label of this sample is uncertain. CDR3s include the opening cysteine and the closing phenylalanine or tryptophan. Each record gives: V gene, clone size, D gene, J gene, CDR3 protein, CDR3 DNA. The D gene is left open where the match is weak. Clone size is stated in some rows and not others, as once, few, many or a class when expanded.

TRBV27	-	TRBD1	TRBJ1-3	CASQQGAGDTIYF	TGTGCCAGCCAACAGGGGGCTGGAGACACCATATATTTT
TRBV30	-	TRBD2	TRBJ2-5	CAWTAGVGKETQYF	TGTGCCTGGACAGCGGGGGTGGGGAAAGAGACCCAGTACTTC
TRBV27	-	TRBD1	TRBJ2-5	CASSRLLTDRGQETQYF	TGTGCCAGCAGCCGACTCTTAACGGACAGGGGGCAGGAGACCCAGTACTTC
TRBV9	-	-	TRBJ1-4	CASSARGGSSEKLFF	TGTGCCAGCAGCGCCCGGGGGGGTTCAAGTGAAAAACTGTTTTTT
TRBV24-1	few	-	TRBJ1-2	CATSRQRNYGYTF	TGTGCCACCAGTAGACAGAGGAACTATGGCTACACCTTC
TRBV10-1	-	TRBD1	TRBJ2-1	CASSQGADYNEQFF	TGCGCCAGCAGTCAGGGGGCCGACTACAATGAGCAGTTCTTC
TRBV29-1	-	TRBD1	TRBJ1-2	CSVDGDSNYGYTF	TGCAGCGTTGATGGGGACAGCAACTATGGCTACACCTTC
TRBV1	few	-	TRBJ1-4	CTSSHGQGALGTTNEKLFF	TGCACCAGCAGCCATGGACAGGGGGCGCTGGGAACAACTAATGAAAAACTGTTTTTT
TRBV6-5	-	-	TRBJ1-2	CASPPGEWRNTF	TGTGCCAGCCCACCGGGGGAGTGGCGCAACACCTTC
TRBV3-1/TRBV3-2	-	-	TRBJ1-3	CASSQGTPGNTIYF	TGTGCCAGCAGCCAGGGCACACCCGGAAACACCATATATTTT
TRBV30	-	TRBD1	TRBJ1-5	CAWARGPAEPQHF	TGTGCCTGGGCCAGGGGGCCCGCGGAGCCCCAGCATTTT
TRBV4-1	-	TRBD1	TRBJ1-2	CASSHPDRGRGYTF	TGCGCCAGCAGCCACCCGGACAGGGGGCGAGGCTACACCTTC
TRBV19	-	-	TRBJ1-2	CASSIGPGTNYGYTF	TGTGCCAGTAGTATCGGGCCGGGAACAAACTATGGCTACACCTTC
TRBV6-5	once	TRBD1	TRBJ1-5	CASRGQGAGNQPQHF	TGTGCCAGCAGAGGACAGGGGGCTGGCAATCAGCCCCAGCATTTT
TRBV29-1	-	TRBD1	TRBJ1-4	CSVDQGARKLFF	TGCAGCGTAGATCAGGGGGCAAGAAAACTGTTTTTT
TRBV7-2	-	-	TRBJ2-5	CASSLVASVRETQYF	TGTGCCAGCAGCTTAGTAGCGTCTGTCCGGGAGACCCAGTACTTC
TRBV24-1	-	-	TRBJ2-3	CATSGVVDTQYF	TGTGCCACCTCGGGGGTGGTAGATACGCAGTATTTT
TRBV7-2	-	-	TRBJ1-1	CASSTQQGSEAFF	TGTGCCAGCAGCACACAACAGGGTTCGGAAGCTTTCTTT
TRBV5-1	-	-	TRBJ2-2	CASSVVGANTGELFF	TGCGCCAGCAGTGTGGTAGGGGCGAACACCGGGGAGCTGTTTTTT
TRBV18	-	TRBD1	TRBJ1-1	CASSPPTGVNTEAFF	TGTGCCAGCTCACCACCCACAGGGGTGAACACTGAAGCTTTCTTT
TRBV6-2/TRBV6-3	-	TRBD2	TRBJ2-5	CASSYSTSGKETQYF	TGTGCCAGCAGTTACTCAACTAGCGGGAAAGAGACCCAGTACTTC
TRBV2	-	-	TRBJ1-2	CASRATGFYGYTF	TGTGCCAGCAGAGCTACAGGGTTCTATGGCTACACCTTC
TRBV10-3	-	TRBD1	TRBJ1-4	CAISDRDRTTRGEKLFF	TGTGCCATCAGTGACCGGGACAGGACCACAAGAGGGGAAAAACTGTTTTTT
TRBV7-2	-	TRBD1	TRBJ2-3	CASSFLPRGNTDTQYF	TGTGCCAGCAGCTTTCTACCCAGGGGGAACACAGATACGCAGTATTTT
TRBV10-3	-	-	TRBJ1-5	CAISGGGNQPQHF	TGTGCCATCAGTGGAGGAGGCAATCAGCCCCAGCATTTT
TRBV24-1	-	-	TRBJ1-5	CATSDEGRSQPQHF	TGTGCCACCAGTGATGAGGGTCGAAGTCAGCCCCAGCATTTT
TRBV5-8	few	-	TRBJ2-3	CASSSHTDTQYF	TGTGCCAGCAGCTCCCACACAGATACGCAGTATTTT
TRBV3-1/TRBV3-2	once	TRBD2	TRBJ2-1	CASSHDPSGGSGNEQFF	TGTGCCAGCAGCCACGACCCTAGCGGGGGGTCAGGCAATGAGCAGTTCTTC
TRBV15	-	TRBD1	TRBJ2-7	CATSRDVGDSPYEQYF	TGTGCCACCAGCAGAGATGTTGGGGACAGTCCCTACGAGCAGTACTTC
TRBV6-5	-	TRBD1	TRBJ1-2	CASRGTGGGYGYTF	TGTGCCAGCAGGGGGACAGGGGGCGGCTATGGCTACACCTTC
TRBV15	few	-	TRBJ1-6	CATSRRERTNSPLHF	TGTGCCACCAGCAGAAGAGAACGTACGAATTCACCCCTCCACTTT
TRBV4-2	-	TRBD2	TRBJ2-3	CASSQGAGYTDTQYF	TGTGCCAGCAGCCAAGGAGCGGGGTACACAGATACGCAGTATTTT
TRBV2	-	TRBD1	TRBJ2-2	CASSESGDRGPTYGELFF	TGTGCCAGCAGTGAAAGTGGGGACAGGGGCCCCACGTACGGGGAGCTGTTTTTT
TRBV27	-	-	TRBJ1-2	CASSLWSDPGNYGYTF	TGTGCCAGCAGTTTATGGTCCGATCCGGGGAACTATGGCTACACCTTC
TRBV6-5	-	-	TRBJ2-1	CASRKQGYNEQFF	TGTGCCAGCAGGAAACAGGGTTACAATGAGCAGTTCTTC
TRBV11-2	-	-	TRBJ2-7	CASSLSAREWDEQYF	TGTGCCAGCAGCTTAAGCGCGAGGGAGTGGGACGAGCAGTACTTC
TRBV15	-	TRBD2	TRBJ2-5	CATSRDPTGEGTQYF	TGTGCCACCAGCAGAGATCCTACCGGGGAGGGGACCCAGTACTTC
TRBV24-1	-	-	TRBJ1-1	CATRDSVDTEAFF	TGTGCCACCAGGGACAGCGTGGACACTGAAGCTTTCTTT
TRBV19	-	-	TRBJ2-5	CASSPTGRETQYF	TGTGCCAGTAGTCCGACAGGAAGAGAGACCCAGTACTTC
TRBV7-9	-	TRBD1	TRBJ1-3	CASSLDDRVGNTIYF	TGTGCCAGCAGCTTGGACGACAGGGTTGGAAACACCATATATTTT
TRBV15	-	-	TRBJ2-5	CATSREVWRKETQYF	TGTGCCACCAGCAGAGAGGTTTGGAGGAAAGAGACCCAGTACTTC
TRBV9	-	TRBD2	TRBJ2-1	CASSVAPLAGNNEQFF	TGTGCCAGCAGCGTAGCTCCACTAGCGGGGAACAATGAGCAGTTCTTC
TRBV7-6	few	-	TRBJ1-5	CASSTWTAGGYQPQHF	TGTGCCAGCAGCACTTGGACCGCGGGGGGTTATCAGCCCCAGCATTTT
TRBV2	-	TRBD1	TRBJ1-5	CASSGTGSNQPQHF	TGTGCCAGCAGTGGGACAGGTAGCAATCAGCCCCAGCATTTT
TRBV6-2/TRBV6-3	-	-	TRBJ1-6	CASSYFDSYSPLHF	TGTGCCAGCAGTTACTTCGACAGCTATTCACCCCTCCACTTT
TRBV27	-	TRBD2	TRBJ2-3	CASSLGLALVDTQYF	TGTGCCAGCAGTCTCGGACTAGCGCTGGTAGATACGCAGTATTTT
TRBV7-3	-	-	TRBJ2-1	CASSSPGRSYNEQFF	TGTGCCAGCAGCTCCCCCGGGAGATCCTACAATGAGCAGTTCTTC
TRBV6-1	-	-	TRBJ2-7	CASSDIQVYEQYF	TGTGCCAGCAGTGATATACAGGTTTACGAGCAGTACTTC
TRBV7-2	-	-	TRBJ1-2	CASSPLERNYGYTF	TGTGCCAGCAGCCCTCTCGAGAGGAACTATGGCTACACCTTC
TRBV7-6	-	TRBD1	TRBJ2-7	CASSSTPRDSYEQYF	TGTGCCAGCAGCTCGACCCCCCGGGACAGCTACGAGCAGTACTTC
TRBV29-1	-	-	TRBJ2-4	CSVEPPDRINAKNIQYF	TGCAGCGTTGAACCACCCGACAGGATTAATGCCAAAAACATTCAGTACTTC
TRBV30	-	-	TRBJ1-1	CALHGGLNTEAFF	TGTGCCTTACACGGGGGATTGAACACTGAAGCTTTCTTT
TRBV29-1	-	TRBD1	TRBJ1-1	CSVCHRGPSTEAFF	TGCAGCGTCTGCCACAGGGGGCCGAGCACTGAAGCTTTCTTT
TRBV24-1	-	-	TRBJ2-7	CATMESYEQYF	TGTGCCACCATGGAGAGCTACGAGCAGTACTTC
TRBV7-3	-	-	TRBJ2-5	CASSPGGGPQETQYF	TGTGCCAGCAGCCCTGGGGGGGGGCCCCAAGAGACCCAGTACTTC
TRBV2	-	-	TRBJ2-2	CASSVIRNTGELFF	TGTGCCAGCAGTGTTATTAGAAACACCGGGGAGCTGTTTTTT
TRBV19	-	TRBD2	TRBJ2-2	CASTPGGGTGELFF	TGTGCCAGTACCCCAGGCGGGGGGACCGGGGAGCTGTTTTTT